One and the same sample provided the 23 T cell receptor beta chains below, sequenced in a study of blood T cell repertoires in COVID-19. Sequencing used immunoSEQ multiplex PCR; TCRdb keeps in-frame clones, though not all of them. The sample lists about 140,000 clones, about 79% occurring once. Sequencing input: peripheral blood. These receptors all stem from a man aged 60 to 75 with active or convalescent COVID-19.

This sequence joins TRBV10-2 and TRBJ1-2; 7 bases fit TRBD1. Trimming at V came to 4 bases and at J to 6 bases, leaving 20 bases not matched to a gene. CDR1 and CDR2 (germline): WSHSY, SAAADI. The CDR3 is 18 residues long. The CDR3 DNA is TGCGCCAGCAGTGGGCCGAGGGACAGAGGATCCCTACATCATGGCTACACCTTC. Its protein is CASSGPRDRGSLHHGYTF.

The J gene is TRBJ1-2, the V gene TRBV18; the D gene is possibly TRBD1 (5 bases). The CDR3 spans 13 residues. Deletions cut 6 bases from V and 6 bases from J, with 14 bases between. Germline V gene sequence: CDR1 KGHSH, CDR2 LQKENI. For the CDR3, the DNA is TGTGCCAGCTCCAACGGGGGTTTTAATGGCTACACCTTC. This encodes CASSNGGFNGYTF.

This rearrangement joins TRBV2 to TRBJ2-1; 7 nucleotides align to TRBD1. J gave up 7 bases and V 5 bases, and 11 bases lay outside the gene matches. The CDR3 has 15 amino acids. Per the germline V gene, CDR1 is SNHLY and CDR2 is FYNNEI. The CDR3 reads CASSIGTAWSNEQFF. The CDR3 DNA is TGTGCCAGCAGTATAGGGACAGCTTGGAGTAATGAGCAGTTCTTC.

This sequence joins TRBV5-1 and TRBJ2-5; D is possibly TRBD1 (7 bases). The CDR3 is 16 residues long. Germline CDR1 and CDR2: SGHRS and YFSETQ. Trimming stripped 1 base from V and 0 bases from J, with 13 bases between. For the CDR3, the DNA is TGCGCCAGCAGCTTGATGCAGGGGGGTAACCAAGAGACCCAGTACTTC. The encoded protein is CASSLMQGGNQETQYF.

The chain carries TRBV11-2 and TRBJ2-6; 8 bases are a match to TRBD1. Trimming took 5 bases from V and 4 from J; bases not matched to a gene: 10. The germline gives CDR1 SGHAT, CDR2 FQNNGV. The CDR3 is made up of 17 amino acids. CDR3 DNA: TGTGCCAGCAGCGTAGGACAGGGAGGAGGAGGGGCCAACGTCCTGACTTTC. It translates to CASSVGQGGGGANVLTF. Looking up the rest from reference TRBV11-2 and TRBJ2-6 gives the full variable domain: EAGVAQSPRYKIIEKRQSVAFWCNPISGHATLYWYQQILGQGPKLLIQFQNNGVVDDSQLPKDRFSAERLKGVDSTLKIQPAKLEDSAVYLCASSVGQGGGGANVLTFGAGSRLTVL.

The chain is built from TRBV7-6 and TRBJ2-2; D unresolved. Germline CDR1 and CDR2: SGHVS and FNYEAQ. The CDR3 runs 16 residues. Trimming removed 5 bases at V and 2 bases at J, with 15 bases between. The CDR3 DNA reads TGTGCCAGCAGCCCGACCCAACTACCTAACACCGGGGAGCTGTTTTTT. Translation gives CASSPTQLPNTGELFF.

The CDR3 loop reads CASSQDWRGVGTDTQYF. In nucleotides, the CDR3 is TGCGCCAGCAGCCAAGATTGGCGGGGGGTAGGGACAGATACGCAGTATTTT. This chain joins TRBV4-3 and TRBJ2-3; 8 nucleotides align to TRBD2. After removal of 0 bases from V and 3 bases from J, the junction contained 8 bases not matched to a gene. The CDR3 runs to 17 residues. Germline loops: CDR1 LGHNA, CDR2 YSLEER.

V gene TRBV10-3 combines with J gene TRBJ2-5, with TRBD2 identical over 10 bases. With 4 bases clipped from V and 2 bases from J, the junction kept 13 bases outside the gene matches. Germline V gene sequence: CDR1 ENHRY, CDR2 SYGVKD. The CDR3 sequence is 18 residues long. CDR3 residues: CAISGRNAGTSVQETQYF. DNA of the CDR3: TGTGCCATCAGTGGACGGAACGCAGGGACTAGCGTACAAGAGACCCAGTACTTC.

V and J are TRBV7-9 and TRBJ2-1, with TRBD1 as a possible D gene (5 bases). Germline CDR1 reads SEHNR; CDR2 reads FQNEAQ (reference sequence). V was shortened by 1 base and J by 8 bases, with 12 bases between the two germline ends. The CDR3 loop spans 14 amino acids. This CDR3 is CASSLVVGVDEQFF. In nucleotides, the CDR3 is TGTGCCAGCAGCTTAGTCGTAGGGGTAGATGAGCAGTTCTTC.

This clone showed up just once. This CDR3 is also generated by other DNA sequences in the sample. The chain carries TRBV7-2 and TRBJ2-2; D ambiguous. Germline-derived CDR1 and CDR2 are SGHTA and FQGNSA. The CDR3 consists of 13 residues. V was clipped by 1 base and J by 4 bases, with 4 bases between them. The CDR3 DNA sequence: TGTGCCAGCAGCTTAGACTCCACCGGGGAGCTGTTTTTT. Its protein is CASSLDSTGELFF.

This clone appeared once. Here the CDR3 DNA reads TGCGCCAGCAGCCCACAGAAGACAGGGGACCCCACCGGGGAGCTGTTTTTT. It encodes CASSPQKTGDPTGELFF. The genes are TRBV5-1 and TRBJ2-2, with 8 bases that match TRBD1. Germline trimming cut 4 bases from V and 4 bases from J; bases unmatched to any gene: 12. Germline V gene lookup returns CDR1 SGHRS and CDR2 YFSETQ. The CDR3 has 17 residues.

The V call is TRBV5-1, the J call TRBJ1-1; 12 bases agree with TRBD1. The V gene's germline CDR1 is SGHRS and CDR2 YFSETQ. The V segment lost 4 bases and the J segment 6 bases; nucleotides outside the gene matches: 7. The CDR3 loop spans 15 amino acids. The CDR3 region is CASSVLGQGAAEAFF. The CDR3, as DNA: TGCGCCAGCAGCGTATTGGGACAGGGGGCTGCTGAAGCTTTCTTT.

CDR3 loop: CASSSPGGRTEAFF. In nucleotides, the CDR3 is TGTGCCAGCAGCAGTCCAGGGGGTAGGACTGAAGCTTTCTTT. The gene calls are TRBV28 and TRBJ1-1; 7 positions match TRBD1. CDR3 length: 14 residues. V shed 6 bases and J 5 bases; nucleotides not matched to a gene: 9. Germline CDR1 MDHEN, CDR2 SYDVKM.

This chain links TRBV11-3 with TRBJ1-1, with D possibly TRBD1 on 5 matching bases. Trimming took 5 bases from V and 0 from J, leaving 10 bases between them. The CDR3 sequence is 14 residues long. The germline gives CDR1 SGHNT, CDR2 YENEEA. The CDR3 protein is CASSILGVNTEAFF. The CDR3 nucleotides are TGTGCCAGCAGCATATTAGGGGTGAACACTGAAGCTTTCTTT.

The chain recombines TRBV7-9 with TRBJ2-1, with D perhaps matching TRBD2 (5 bases). The ends were cut back, 1 base at V and 15 bases at J, with 10 bases in the middle. This CDR3 contains 11 residues. The V gene's germline CDR1 is SEHNR and CDR2 FQNEAQ (reference sequence). CDR3 amino acids: CASSLDRDWFF. CDR3 nucleotides: TGTGCCAGCAGCTTAGATCGGGATTGGTTCTTC.

The chain couples TRBV6-2 or TRBV6-3 to TRBJ1-6, with D possibly matching TRBD1 (5 bases). Germline V lookup: CDR1 MNHEY, CDR2 SVGEGT. This CDR3 has 15 amino acids. Trimming left V 4 bases short and J 7 bases short, with 14 bases between. Here the CDR3 reads CASSFAGPFNSPLHF. The CDR3 nucleotides read TGTGCCAGCAGTTTTGCAGGGCCCTTCAATTCACCCCTCCACTTT.

The chain links TRBV10-1 to TRBJ2-1; 10 bases fit TRBD2. Germline CDR1 and CDR2: WNHNN and SYGVQD (reference sequence). The CDR3 runs 15 residues. V dropped 5 bases and J dropped 1; count of bases not matched to a gene: 2. CDR3 residues: CASSTAGGSYNEQFF. Written as DNA, the CDR3 is TGCGCCAGCAGTACAGCGGGAGGGTCCTACAATGAGCAGTTCTTC.

Concerning this clone itself: This sample includes further DNA sequences coding for the same CDR3. V usage is TRBV30 and J usage is TRBJ2-1, with D possibly TRBD1 on 6 matching bases. The CDR3 consists of 12 residues. Trimming left V 5 bases short and J 7 bases short, with 12 bases between. In germline, CDR1 is GTSNPN, CDR2 SVGIG (reference sequence). This chain's CDR3 is CAWQPGVNEQFF. The CDR3 DNA follows: TGTGCCTGGCAACCAGGGGTGAATGAGCAGTTCTTC.

The chain employs TRBV2 and TRBJ1-2; 8 bases are a match to TRBD1. Germline loops: CDR1 SNHLY, CDR2 FYNNEI. The V segment lost 2 bases and the J segment 5 bases; nucleotides outside the gene matches: 7. The CDR3 totals 15 residues. The CDR3 region has the DNA TGTGCCAGCAGTGAAAGAACAGGGGGAGTATATGGCTACACCTTC. Its protein is CASSERTGGVYGYTF.

In this sample, this clone turned up once. This chain uses TRBV10-2 with TRBJ1-5, with a weak D call TRBD1 (5 bases). The V end was cut by 2 bases, the J end by 4 bases, with 15 bases between. The CDR3 is 16 residues long. Looked up from germline, CDR1 is WSHSY and CDR2 is SAAADI. DNA for the CDR3: TGCGCCAGCAGTGAGGGGGGGGAGGGTGAAAATCAGCCCCAGCATTTT. Translated: CASSEGGEGENQPQHF.

This clone was observed once. The V and J genes are TRBV7-9 and TRBJ2-7; tentative D call: TRBD2 (5 bases). The V end was cut by 5 bases, the J end by 1 base, with 15 bases between. The CDR3 has 15 residues. Germline CDR1 and CDR2: SEHNR and FQNEAQ (reference sequence). CDR3 protein: CASSTTLVGSYEQYV. The DNA of the CDR3 is TGTGCCAGCAGCACGACACTAGTTGGGTCCTACGAGCAGTACGTC.

This clone showed up just a few times. Other DNA variants within this sample encode the same CDR3. The rearrangement joins TRBV7-2 to TRBJ2-1; 10 bases are shared with TRBD2. V lost 5 bases, J lost 7 bases, and 11 bases stayed unmatched. The CDR3 is 16 amino acids. In germline, CDR1 is SGHTA, CDR2 FQGNSA. CDR3 DNA: TGTGCCAGCAGCCCCCAGGGAGCGGGAGGGAGGAATGAGCAGTTCTTC. This translates into CASSPQGAGGRNEQFF.

For the CDR3, the DNA is TGTGCCAGCAGCGTAGAACCGGGGACCTACAATGAGCAGTTCTTC. The encoded protein is CASSVEPGTYNEQFF. The chain uses TRBV9 and TRBJ2-1, with D perhaps TRBD2 (5 bases). The CDR3 covers 15 residues. V lost 0 bases and J 2 bases, leaving 9 bases between the germline ends. Germline-derived CDR1 and CDR2 are SGDLS and YYNGEE.